One T cell receptor beta chain is described in this entry. The data are from a study of ipilimumab plus nivolumab after autologous stem cell transplantation. This table comes from immunoSEQ multiplex PCR, and its TCRdb copy is limited to in-frame clones, with some not included. In the table there are roughly 86,000 clones, 65% to 85% of which are singletons. Trimming left V 0 bases short and J 5 bases short, with 15 bases between. CDR3 size: 15 residues. Germline V gene data show CDR1 as SGHNT and CDR2 as YYREEE (reference sequence). The chain joins TRBV5-4 to TRBJ2-7; no clear D gene. The specimen was PBMCs, collected in a trial of ipilimumab plus nivolumab as post-transplant consolidation. This clonotype originated in a male donor with diffuse large B-cell lymphoma. As DNA, the CDR3 is TGTGCCAGCAGCTTGGATTGGGCCTCTGAAAACGAGCAGTACTTC. The encoded protein is CASSLDWASENEQYF. Full variable domain (remainder filled in from reference TRBV5-4 and TRBJ2-7): ETGVTQSPTHLIKTRGQQVTLRCSSQSGHNTVSWYQQALGQGPQFIFQYYREEENGRGNFPPRFSGLQFPNYSSELNVNALELDDSALYLCASSLDWASENEQYFGPGTRLTVT.